The 9 T cell receptor beta chains presented below share a single source sample, sequenced in a study of cytomegalovirus exposure and HLA in healthy donors (dated 2017 in TCRdb). Preparation of the library involved the immunoSEQ multiplex PCR assay. A mixture of 60 forward primers for TCR Vbeta segments and 13 reverse primers for TCR Jbeta segments was used in the multiplex PCR. TCRdb took this table from immuneACCESS and kept in-frame rearrangements with V and J called. Such tables lack part of the clones; where checked against another copy, unresolved V genes explain under half of the gap, and the rest is unexplained. This sample gives roughly 100,000 clones in total; roughly 71% of them show up just once. The top ten constitute approximately 11% of the sample. Sequenced input: PBMCs. The receptors originated from a middle-aged man in good health and CMV-seropositive.

V gene TRBV4-1 combines with J gene TRBJ1-1, with TRBD1 as a possible D gene (5 bases). V was trimmed by 2 bases and J by 3 bases, leaving 13 bases between them. There are 15 residues in the CDR3. Germline values: CDR1 MGHRA, CDR2 YSYEKL. The chain's CDR3 is CASSQSSGRDTEAFF. CDR3 DNA: TGCGCCAGCAGCCAATCTTCAGGGAGGGACACTGAAGCTTTCTTT.

V is TRBV18 and J is TRBJ2-5, with 7 bases fitting TRBD2. V dropped 6 bases and J dropped 5; count of bases not matched to a gene: 6. CDR1 is KGHSH, CDR2 LQKENI, per germline. This CDR3 is 13 amino acids long. This CDR3 reads CASSGGSGETQYF. The DNA of the CDR3 is TGTGCCAGCTCCGGCGGGAGCGGGGAGACCCAGTACTTC.

The chain carries TRBV6-5 and TRBJ2-5; a possible D gene is TRBD1 (5 bases). V lost 2 bases, J lost 0 bases, and 7 bases lay in between. The CDR3 is 14 residues long. Germline values: CDR1 MNHEY, CDR2 SVGAGI. Here the CDR3 DNA reads TGTGCCAGCAGTTACAAGGGGTACCAAGAGACCCAGTACTTC. This codes for CASSYKGYQETQYF.

The chain joins TRBV7-3 to TRBJ2-1; TRBD2 matches 11 bases. This CDR3 has 15 residues. V was pared by 0 bases and J by 9 bases, with 4 bases of the junction left unmatched. Germline V CDR1 and CDR2: SGHTA, FQGTGA. CDR3 nucleotides: TGTGCCAGCAGCTTAACTCTAGCGGGAGGCGGTGAGCAGTTCTTC. Its protein product is CASSLTLAGGGEQFF.

This clone has more than one count but fewer than ten. V usage is TRBV7-2 and J usage is TRBJ1-2, with 7 nucleotides matching TRBD1. Germline V gives CDR1 SGHTA, CDR2 FQGNSA. V shed 0 bases and J 4 bases; nucleotides not matched to a gene: 5. This CDR3 contains 15 residues. CDR3 sequence (DNA): TGTGCCAGCAGCTTAGCCACAGGGGCTCCCTATGGCTACACCTTC. Translating it yields CASSLATGAPYGYTF.

J is TRBJ1-2 and V is TRBV5-1; 11 nucleotides agree with TRBD1. The CDR3 length is 18 residues. Germline assignment: CDR1 SGHRS and CDR2 YFSETQ. With V trimmed by 3 bases and J by 4 bases, 14 bases remained unmatched. This CDR3 reads CASSYQGQGASGSYGYTF. CDR3 nucleotides: TGCGCCAGCAGCTACCAAGGACAGGGGGCTAGTGGAAGCTATGGCTACACCTTC.

V gene TRBV7-3 combines with J gene TRBJ2-3; TRBD2 aligns across 10 bases. With V trimmed by 6 bases and J by 1 base, 7 bases remained unmatched. The CDR3 is made up of 16 amino acids. The germline CDR1 and CDR2 sequences are SGHTA and FQGTGA. CDR3 sequence: CASSEIGTSGTDTQYF. CDR3 DNA: TGTGCCAGCAGTGAAATCGGGACTAGCGGCACAGATACGCAGTATTTT.

The chain combines TRBV6-1 with TRBJ2-1; 9 nucleotides line up with TRBD2. V lost 0 bases and J lost 5; bases outside the gene matches: 8. This CDR3 contains 17 residues. Germline CDR1 is MNHNS and CDR2 is SASEGT. CDR3 nucleotide sequence: TGTGCCAGCAGTGAAGCGTCCTTAGCGGGGGTAAACAATGAGCAGTTCTTC. Its protein is CASSEASLAGVNNEQFF.

This clone is labeled medium-sized. V and J are TRBV5-1 and TRBJ1-5; TRBD1 aligns across 8 bases. V lost 4 bases to trimming and J lost 6 bases; unmatched junction nucleotides: 9. The germline CDR1 and CDR2 sequences are SGHRS and YFSETQ. The CDR3 has 15 residues. In DNA form, the CDR3 reads TGCGCCAGCAGCATGACCGGGACAGGATCTCAGCCCCAGCATTTT. It translates to CASSMTGTGSQPQHF.